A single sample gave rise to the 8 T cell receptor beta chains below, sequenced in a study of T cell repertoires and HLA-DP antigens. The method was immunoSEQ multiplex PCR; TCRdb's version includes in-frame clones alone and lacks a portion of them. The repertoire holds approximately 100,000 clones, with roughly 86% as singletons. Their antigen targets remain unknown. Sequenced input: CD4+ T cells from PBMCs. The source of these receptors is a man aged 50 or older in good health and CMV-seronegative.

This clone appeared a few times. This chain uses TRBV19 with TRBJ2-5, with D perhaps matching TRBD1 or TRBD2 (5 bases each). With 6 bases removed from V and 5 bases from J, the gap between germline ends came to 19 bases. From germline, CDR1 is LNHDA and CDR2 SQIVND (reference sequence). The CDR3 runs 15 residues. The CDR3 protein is CASSTGSRDGETQYF. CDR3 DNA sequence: TGTGCCAGTAGCACGGGCTCCCGGGACGGGGAGACCCAGTACTTC.

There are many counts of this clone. The CDR3 nucleotides read TGTGCCAGCAGCGTCATGTCCAGGGGGGAAGCTTTCTTT. This sequence encodes CASSVMSRGEAFF. The J gene is TRBJ1-1, the V gene TRBV7-9; TRBD1 matches 7 bases. V was clipped by 5 bases and J by 8 bases; unmatched bases: 8. Germline-derived CDR1 and CDR2 are SEHNR and FQNEAQ (reference sequence). This CDR3 is built from 13 residues.

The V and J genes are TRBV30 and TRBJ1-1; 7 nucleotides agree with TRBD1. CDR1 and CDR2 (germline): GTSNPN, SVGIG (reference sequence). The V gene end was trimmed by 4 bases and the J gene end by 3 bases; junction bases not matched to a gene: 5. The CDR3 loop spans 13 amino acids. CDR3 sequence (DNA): TGTGCCTGGAACAGGGGAAGGGACACTGAAGCTTTCTTT. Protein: CAWNRGRDTEAFF.

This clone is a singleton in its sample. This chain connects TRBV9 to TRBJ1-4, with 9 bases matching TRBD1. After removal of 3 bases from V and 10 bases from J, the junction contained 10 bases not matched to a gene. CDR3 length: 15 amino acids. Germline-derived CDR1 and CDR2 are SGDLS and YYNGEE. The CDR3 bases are TGTGCCAGCAGCGCCGAGACAGGGGGAGGTGGAAAACTGTTTTTT. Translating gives CASSAETGGGGKLFF.

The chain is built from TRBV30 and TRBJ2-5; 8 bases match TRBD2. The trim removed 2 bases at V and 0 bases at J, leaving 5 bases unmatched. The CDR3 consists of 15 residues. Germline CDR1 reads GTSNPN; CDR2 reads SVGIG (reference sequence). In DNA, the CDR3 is TGTGCCTGGAGTCGCGTAGCGGGGAACCAAGAGACCCAGTACTTC. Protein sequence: CAWSRVAGNQETQYF.

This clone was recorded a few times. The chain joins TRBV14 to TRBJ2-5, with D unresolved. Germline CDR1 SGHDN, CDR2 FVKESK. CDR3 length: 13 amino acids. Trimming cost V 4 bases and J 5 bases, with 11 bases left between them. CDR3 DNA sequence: TGTGCCAGCAGCCGGTCTCTCGTGGAGACCCAGTACTTC. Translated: CASSRSLVETQYF.

The CDR3 DNA sequence: TGTGCCAGCAGCCGGGGTGCTTCGGGAAACACCATATATTTT. It translates to CASSRGASGNTIYF. J is TRBJ1-3 and V is TRBV7-2, with D hard to call. V dropped 5 bases and J dropped 4 bases, with 12 bases sitting between them. Germline assignment: CDR1 SGHTA and CDR2 FQGNSA. The CDR3 contains 14 residues.

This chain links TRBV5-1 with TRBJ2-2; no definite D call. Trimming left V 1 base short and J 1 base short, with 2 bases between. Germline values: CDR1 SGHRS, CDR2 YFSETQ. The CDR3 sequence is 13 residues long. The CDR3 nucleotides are TGCGCCAGCAGCTTGTTGAACACCGGGGAGCTGTTTTTT. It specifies CASSLLNTGELFF.